Listed below are T cell receptor beta chains from one sample, sequenced in a study of OX40 agonist ivuxolimab in advanced cancers. Repertoires were generated with immunoSEQ multiplex PCR, while TCRdb's copy carries only in-frame clones and drops some. This sample has tens of thousands of clones, with 90% to 95% found just once. This sample comprised CD4+ or CD8+ T cells sorted from blood, obtained in a trial of the OX40 agonist ivuxolimab. The receptors come from an adult with an advanced solid tumor such as melanoma, head and neck, liver or kidney cancer. The CDR3 runs from the conserved cysteine through the conserved F or W. The D gene is left open where the match is weak. For some rows the clone size is stated as once, few or many, or as a class when expanded; others skip it.

J	V	D	size	DNA	CDR3
TRBJ1-2	TRBV30	.	few	TGTGCCTGGAGTGAGCTAACCGGGACATACAACTATGGCTACACCTTC	CAWSELTGTYNYGYTF
TRBJ1-1	TRBV21-1	.	.	TGTGCCAGCAGCAAAGTAGGGACACCGAACACTGAAGCTTTCTTT	CASSKVGTPNTEAFF
TRBJ1-5	TRBV28	.	.	TGTGCCAGCAGTAGGTTCGTCAATCAGCCCCAGCATTTT	CASSRFVNQPQHF
TRBJ2-7	TRBV6-5	.	.	TGTGCCAGCAGTTACTCGATTTCGATGTTAAGTGACGAGCAGTACTTC	CASSYSISMLSDEQYF
TRBJ1-2	TRBV30	.	.	TGTGCCTGGAGTGAAGGGGCTAACTATGGCTACACCTTC	CAWSEGANYGYTF
TRBJ2-7	TRBV7-2	.	.	TGTGCCAGCAGCTTAGGTCTTAGGGGGGGACGTTCCTACGAGCAGTACTTC	CASSLGLRGGRSYEQYF
TRBJ2-7	TRBV6-5	TRBD2	.	TGTGCCAGCAGCCCTCTAGCGGCGGACGAGCAGTACTTC	CASSPLAADEQYF
TRBJ2-1	TRBV7-9	.	.	TGTGCCAGCAGCTCCGCCGGGGACAATGAGCAGTTCTTC	CASSSAGDNEQFF
TRBJ2-3	TRBV11-1	TRBD2	once	TGTGCCAGCAGCCGCCCGGGACTATCCGGCACAGATACGCAGTATTTT	CASSRPGLSGTDTQYF
TRBJ2-3	TRBV10-3	.	once	TGTGCCATCAGCACCCGGGCCCTAGGCCGTGAGTGGAAACCAGATACGCAGTATTTT	CAISTRALGREWKPDTQYF
TRBJ2-7	TRBV27	.	once	TGTGCCAGCAGTTCGGAGTTGGGTTTGATCGAGCAGTACTTC	CASSSELGLIEQYF
TRBJ2-5	TRBV5-6	TRBD2	.	TGTGCCAGCAGCTCCCTGACTAGCAGTGGACAAGAGACCCAGTACTTC	CASSSLTSSGQETQYF
TRBJ2-1	TRBV30	.	.	TGTGCCTGGAGTGTTTTTCCATACAATGAGCAGTTCTTC	CAWSVFPYNEQFF
TRBJ2-3	TRBV29-1	TRBD2	.	TGCAGCGTTGAAGATCTTCAGCGACTAGCGGGTGTGGATACGCAGTATTTT	CSVEDLQRLAGVDTQYF
TRBJ1-2	TRBV28	.	.	TGTGCCAGCAGTCCACCAGTTGGGGGCTATGGCTACACCTTC	CASSPPVGGYGYTF
TRBJ2-2	TRBV5-1	.	once	TGCGCCAGCAGCTTGGGCCCTAACACCGGGGAGCTGTTTTTT	CASSLGPNTGELFF
TRBJ2-1	TRBV9	TRBD2	.	TGTGCCAGCAGCGACTCGGGACTAGCGGGATCCTACAATGAGCAGTTCTTC	CASSDSGLAGSYNEQFF
TRBJ2-1	TRBV2	TRBD2	.	TGTGCCAGCAGTCTAAGTCACGCGGGAGTCTTTGTTGAGCAGTTCTTC	CASSLSHAGVFVEQFF
TRBJ1-6	TRBV28	TRBD1	medium-sized	TGTGCCAGCAGTTTCGACAGGGCTTCACCCCTCCACTTT	CASSFDRASPLHF
TRBJ2-1	TRBV18	TRBD1	.	TGTGCCAGCTCACTCGGACAGGGGGCCTACAATGAGCAGTTCTTC	CASSLGQGAYNEQFF
TRBJ1-2	TRBV29-1	.	.	TGCAGCGTTGAAGATTGGCGGGGAGCAATGTCAACCTATGGCTACACCTTC	CSVEDWRGAMSTYGYTF
TRBJ2-1	TRBV2	TRBD2	.	TGTGCCAGTGCTAGCGGAATCTACAATGAGCAGTTCTTC	CASASGIYNEQFF
TRBJ1-1	TRBV7-9	.	.	TGTGCCAGCAGCTTCGGGTTAGAAGCTTTCTTT	CASSFGLEAFF
TRBJ1-1	TRBV18	.	once	TGTGCCAGCTCTACAGGAGAGAACACTGAAGCTTTCTTT	CASSTGENTEAFF
TRBJ1-1	TRBV28	TRBD1	.	TGTGCCAGCAGTCTCAGGGGGCTGAACACTGAAGCTTTCTTT	CASSLRGLNTEAFF
TRBJ2-7	TRBV28	TRBD2	.	TGTGCCCTAGCGGGAGGTTCCGCCGAGCAGTACTTC	CALAGGSAEQYF
TRBJ1-5	TRBV2	.	.	TGTGCCAGCAGCCCGGGGCTTAGGAAGGTTGGCAATCAGCCCCAGCATTTT	CASSPGLRKVGNQPQHF
TRBJ2-2	TRBV10-3	.	.	TGTGCCATCAGTGAGTCGGAGCAGATACGCAACACCGGGGAGCTGTTTTTT	CAISESEQIRNTGELFF
TRBJ2-7	TRBV28	TRBD1	.	TGTGCCAGCAGCTCAGTCAGCCTAACAACAGGGGGCGAACTAAATTGGTACGAGCAGTACTTC	CASSSVSLTTGGELNWYEQYF